The T cell receptor beta chain under discussion was sequenced for a study of lymphopenia after photon versus proton radiotherapy. The CDR3 runs to 13 residues. The germline V gene encodes CDR1 SQVTM and CDR2 ANQGSEA. Deletions cut 6 bases from V and 0 bases from J, with 11 bases between. Assay: immunoSEQ multiplex PCR; the TCRdb copy retains only in-frame clones and omits some. The sample yields 35,000 to 45,000 clones, about 85% seen once. The sequence derives from a man aged 45-60 years with gastric cancer. The chain links TRBV29-1 to TRBJ1-1, with a weak D call TRBD1 (5 bases). Specimen: peripheral blood, collected from a patient treated with photon-based radiotherapy. Written as DNA, the CDR3 is TGCAGCGTCCAGGGTAGTATGAACACTGAAGCTTTCTTT. Translated, it gives CSVQGSMNTEAFF.